These T cell receptor beta chains were read from a single sample in a study of T cells in Graves' hyperthyroidism and ophthalmopathy. A single record per CDR3 protein comes from TCRdb applying MiXCR to the multiplex PCR reads. This table has 45,000 to 55,000 distinct CDR3 sequences, approximately 58% appearing once. Sequenced sample: peripheral blood or thyroid tissue (not recorded which). These receptors were collected from a man aged 18 to 30 with Graves' hyperthyroidism. Each CDR3 is given with its conserved first and last residue. Clone size appears in some rows only: once, few, many, or a class for an expanded clone.

TRBJ1-2 | - | TRBV7-9 | CASSPGRNYGYTF
TRBJ2-5 | - | TRBV7-2 | CASSPSRGAQYF
TRBJ1-2 | - | TRBV7-9 | CASSFPIPSRHHDGYGYTF
TRBJ2-7 | - | TRBV2 | CACTEGAGAPYEQYF
TRBJ2-5 | - | TRBV29-1 | CSVEPTFGTQYF
TRBJ2-5 | - | TRBV10-3 | CAISDGSNVPMETQYF
TRBJ1-4 | - | TRBV25-1 | CASSELFGSVNTNEKLFF
TRBJ2-7 | few | TRBV10-3 | CAISEDRGSYEQYF
TRBJ2-7 | many | TRBV19 | CASSITAGEGYEQYF
TRBJ1-4 | many | TRBV6-1 | CASRERGLNEKLFF
TRBJ1-1 | many | TRBV6-6 | CASRASGTENTEAFF
TRBJ1-2 | many | TRBV14 | CASSRVTGRSYGYTF
TRBJ1-2 | - | TRBV2 | CASTEYRGSGYGYTF
TRBJ1-1 | few | TRBV15 | CATSSDSWTEAFF
TRBJ2-5 | - | TRBV5-4 | CASSQGDREQETQYF
TRBJ1-6 | - | TRBV2 | CASAGQNNSPLHF
TRBJ2-3 | - | TRBV12-3/TRBV12-4 | CASSSLAGDFTDTQYF
TRBJ1-1 | once | TRBV7-9 | CASSGRPTRGRVNTDAFF
TRBJ2-7 | - | TRBV7-9 | CASRRDRGYEQYF
TRBJ1-5 | - | TRBV7-6 | CASSRGQGNQPQHF
TRBJ2-5 | large | TRBV7-2 | CASSLYTETQYF
TRBJ1-4 | - | TRBV6-4 | CASSDINEKLFF
TRBJ2-5 | - | TRBV7-9 | CASSLMPRRTGGQETQYF
TRBJ1-5 | many | TRBV19 | CASKDRAYSNQPQHF
TRBJ2-7 | many | TRBV6-1 | CASVRGGSAGEQYF
TRBJ1-2 | many | TRBV29-1 | CSVTGEVDYGYTF
TRBJ2-3 | many | TRBV24-1 | CATSDAPGQAPVTDTQYF
TRBJ1-5 | - | TRBV29-1 | CSVGLGTGNQPQHF
TRBJ2-7 | - | TRBV10-3 | CAIRRGRLAGAYEQYF
TRBJ1-5 | - | TRBV7-6 | CASSLGEGSGQPQHF
TRBJ1-2 | - | TRBV9 | CASSVESGQAIYGYTF
TRBJ2-5 | - | TRBV20-1 | CSGQHQETQYF
TRBJ2-7 | many | TRBV12-3/TRBV12-4 | CASRPGQESEQYF